This TCR beta chain was identified during a study of blood T cell repertoires in COVID-19. Per the original methods: Reference gene primer amplification in the assay estimated nucleated cell counts. Clones were sequenced by immunoSEQ multiplex PCR, and TCRdb holds only the in-frame ones, with some missing. V and J calls and clone size are those listed in that table; D and trimming were worked out from the DNA. This table has 95,000 to 120,000 clones, about 88% appearing once. The V segment lost 4 bases and the J segment 0 bases; nucleotides outside the gene matches: 6. The CDR3 runs 15 residues. Germline CDR1 reads SGDLS; CDR2 reads YYNGEE.

The sample comprised peripheral blood. The source is a woman aged 70 to 79 who had recovered from COVID-19. J is TRBJ2-5 and V is TRBV9, with 7 bases identical to TRBD1. CDR3 loop: CASSFTGVYQETQYF. CDR3 bases: TGTGCCAGCAGCTTCACAGGGGTATACCAAGAGACCCAGTACTTC.